One and the same sample provided the 27 T cell receptor beta chains below, sequenced in a study of PD-L1 blockade in urothelial cancer. This table comes from immunoSEQ multiplex PCR, and its TCRdb copy is limited to in-frame clones, with some not included. The sample has about 110,000 clones, approximately 85% seen once. The sample here was PBMCs, taken around atezolizumab (anti-PD-L1) treatment. The source of these receptors is a middle-aged man with urothelial cancer.

In its sample, this clone was seen a few times. For the CDR3, the DNA is TGTGCCTGTCTCGGGACAGCTAACACCGGGGAGCTGTTTTTT. Translated: CACLGTANTGELFF. This chain uses TRBV30 with TRBJ2-2; 7 positions match TRBD1. The V segment lost 6 bases and the J segment 2 bases; nucleotides outside the gene matches: 6. In germline, CDR1 is GTSNPN, CDR2 SVGIG (reference sequence). The CDR3 length is 14 residues.

The table lists this clone with a count of one. The rearrangement joins TRBV28 to TRBJ2-7; TRBD2 matches at 10 bases. Germline V gene sequence: CDR1 MDHEN, CDR2 SYDVKM. The length of the CDR3 is 14 residues. Unmatched junction bases numbered 0, after V lost 4 bases and J lost 0 bases. DNA of the CDR3: TGTGCCAGCAGTTCTAGCGGGAGCTCCTACGAGCAGTACTTC. Translation: CASSSSGSSYEQYF.

The rearrangement joins TRBV25-1 to TRBJ1-6; TRBD1 aligns across 7 bases. Germline CDR1 MGHDK, CDR2 SYGVNS. CDR3 size: 14 residues. V lost 6 bases, J lost 9 bases, and 8 bases stayed unmatched. In DNA, the CDR3 is TGTGCCAGCAGGGAACAGGGGCTTGGTTCACCCCTCCACTTT. It codes for CASREQGLGSPLHF.

CDR3 sequence reads: CASSQTGTSGRYNEQFF. CDR3 sequence (DNA): TGCGCCAGCAGCCAAACCGGGACTAGCGGGAGATACAATGAGCAGTTCTTC. J is TRBJ2-1 and V is TRBV4-1, with TRBD2 matching over 14 bases. The CDR3 contains 17 residues. Germline-derived CDR1 and CDR2 are MGHRA and YSYEKL. The V and J ends lost 2 bases and 4 bases, in that order; junction bases with no gene match: 4.

V and J are TRBV27 and TRBJ2-5; D is ambiguous. Deletions cut 2 bases from V and 5 bases from J, with 9 bases between. CDR3 length: 13 residues. Germline V gene sequence: CDR1 MNHEY, CDR2 SMNVEV (reference sequence). The CDR3 nucleotides are TGTGCCAGCAGTTTAAAGAATGAGGAGACCCAGTACTTC. Translating it yields CASSLKNEETQYF.

The CDR3: CASSRSLRDSVGYTF. The CDR3, as DNA: TGTGCCAGCAGTCGATCTCTCCGGGACAGTGTCGGCTACACCTTC. V is TRBV6-5 and J is TRBJ1-2; TRBD1 matches 7 bases. Germline V gene data show CDR1 as MNHEY and CDR2 as SVGAGI. This CDR3 comprises 15 residues. Germline trimming cut 5 bases from V and 8 bases from J; bases unmatched to any gene: 14.

The chain couples TRBV19 to TRBJ2-1; D not certain. Trimming cost V 6 bases and J 0 bases, with 12 bases left between them. The CDR3 sequence is 15 residues long. Looked up from germline, CDR1 is LNHDA and CDR2 is SQIVND (reference sequence). The CDR3 bases are TGTGCCAGTAGGGCCAATCAGAACTCCTACAATGAGCAGTTCTTC. Its protein is CASRANQNSYNEQFF.

This chain uses TRBV5-5 with TRBJ2-3; weak D call: TRBD2 (6 bases). This CDR3 has 15 residues. Looked up from germline, CDR1 is SGHKS and CDR2 is YYEKEE (reference sequence). V lost 0 bases and J 8 bases, leaving 16 bases between the germline ends. CDR3 sequence: CASSLGVEGPFTQYF. CDR3 nucleotide sequence: TGTGCCAGCAGCTTGGGGGTGGAGGGCCCCTTTACGCAGTATTTT.

In its sample, this clone was seen a few times. The rearrangement joins TRBV6-5 to TRBJ1-6; D not resolved. This CDR3 has 13 amino acids. The V end was cut by 2 bases, the J end by 9 bases, with 8 bases between. From germline, CDR1 is MNHEY and CDR2 SVGAGI. The CDR3 DNA is TGTGCCAGCAGTTACGCCAGATCTTCACCCCTCCACTTT. Residues: CASSYARSSPLHF.

The rearrangement uses TRBV19 and TRBJ1-3; D is possibly TRBD1 (6 bases). This CDR3 has 14 amino acids. Germline loops: CDR1 LNHDA, CDR2 SQIVND (reference sequence). The V end lost 6 bases, the J end lost 3 bases, and 12 bases lay between the germline ends. The chain's CDR3 is CASRGQNYGNTIYF. CDR3 coding DNA: TGTGCCAGTAGAGGACAGAACTATGGAAACACCATATATTTT.

The chain carries TRBV5-1 and TRBJ2-7; TRBD2 might be the D (6 bases). CDR3 length: 15 residues. Trimming stripped 4 bases from V and 0 bases from J, with 14 bases between. From germline, CDR1 is SGHRS and CDR2 YFSETQ. As DNA, the CDR3 is TGCGCCAGCAGCCCCCCCCTAGCGTCCTCCTACGAGCAGTACTTC. Translated, it gives CASSPPLASSYEQYF.

The genes are TRBV30 and TRBJ2-7, with 11 nucleotides matching TRBD2. J was trimmed by 6 bases and V by 1 base; bases with no gene match: 23. Germline CDR1 reads GTSNPN; CDR2 reads SVGIG (reference sequence). This CDR3 contains 20 residues. The CDR3 DNA follows: TGTGCCTGGAGTGGCGCCGACAGACACCCGACTAGCGGGAAAATCGGCGAGCAGTACTTC. It specifies CAWSGADRHPTSGKIGEQYF.

The chain has TRBV19 and TRBJ2-7, with 7 nucleotides matching TRBD2. The CDR3 is 12 residues long. The ends lost 9 bases at V and 5 bases at J; junction bases unmatched: 7. Germline values: CDR1 LNHDA, CDR2 SQIVND (reference sequence). This CDR3 is CASRGRGDEQYF. In DNA form, the CDR3 reads TGTGCCAGCCGGGGTCGGGGGGACGAGCAGTACTTC.

The chain uses TRBV9 and TRBJ2-3; 13 bases map to TRBD2. Germline V CDR1 and CDR2: SGDLS, YYNGEE. CDR3 size: 18 residues. V was clipped by 5 bases and J by 6 bases; unmatched bases: 15. The CDR3 nucleotides are TGTGCCAGCAGTTCGGGACTAGCGGGACCCGGACTTCGGGATACGCAGTATTTT. Translated: CASSSGLAGPGLRDTQYF.

The chain joins TRBV4-2 to TRBJ2-5; D perhaps matches TRBD2 (5 bases). The ends were cut back, 0 bases at V and 4 bases at J, with 21 bases in the middle. This CDR3 region has 18 residues. The germline gives CDR1 LGHNA, CDR2 YNFKEQ. The chain's CDR3 is CASSQDGAVPLNRETQYF. CDR3 coding DNA: TGTGCCAGCAGCCAAGATGGAGCGGTCCCTCTCAACCGAGAGACCCAGTACTTC.

The chain carries TRBV13 and TRBJ2-7; TRBD2 aligns across 11 bases. The CDR3 is made up of 15 amino acids. J gave up 6 bases and V 5 bases, and 9 bases lay outside the gene matches. CDR1 is PRHDT, CDR2 FYEKMQ, per germline (reference sequence). The CDR3: CASSRIAGGPIEQYF. CDR3 nucleotide sequence: TGTGCCAGCAGCAGGATAGCGGGAGGGCCTATCGAGCAGTACTTC.

A note on this clone: The junction and the germline gene differ at one end; a read error may be behind it. DNA for the CDR3: TGTGCTAGCAGCTTATCTCCGAGCCCTAGCACAGATACGCAGTATTTT. Its protein is CASSLSPSPSTDTQYF. The chain is built from TRBV7-7 and TRBJ2-3; D unclear. This CDR3 spans 16 amino acids. The V gene's germline CDR1 is SSHAT and CDR2 FNYEAQ (reference sequence). The full variable domain, in which reference TRBV7-7 and TRBJ2-3 provide the parts outside the CDR3, is GAGVSQSPRYKVTKRGQDVTLRCDPISSHATLYWYQQALGQGPEFLTYFNYEAQPDKSGLPSDRFSAERPEGSISTLTIQRTEQRDSAMYRCASSLSPSPSTDTQYFGPGTRLTVL.

The V and J genes are TRBV27 and TRBJ2-2; perhaps TRBD1 as D (5 bases). Germline loops: CDR1 MNHEY, CDR2 SMNVEV (reference sequence). The CDR3 has 10 residues. Trimming took 11 bases from V and 6 from J, leaving 7 bases between them. Here the CDR3 DNA reads TGTGCCGAAGGGGCCGGGGAGCTGTTTTTT. Its translation is CAEGAGELFF.

This clone was detected only once. The chain is built from TRBV29-1 and TRBJ1-5, with D maybe TRBD1 (6 bases). V was clipped by 7 bases and J by 1 base, with 14 bases between them. The CDR3 has 14 amino acids. CDR1 is SQVTM and CDR2 is ANQGSEA in the germline V gene. CDR3 loop: CSAKSQGSNQPQHF. The CDR3 nucleotides read TGCAGCGCCAAGTCACAGGGAAGCAATCAGCCCCAGCATTTT.

The chain employs TRBV19 and TRBJ2-1; 7 bases are shared with TRBD2. V lost 5 bases to trimming and J lost 3 bases; unmatched junction nucleotides: 13. Per germline, CDR1 LNHDA and CDR2 SQIVND (reference sequence). This CDR3 has 17 residues. This CDR3 is CASSLRSGGSIYNEQFF. The CDR3 DNA reads TGTGCCAGTAGTCTCCGGTCTGGCGGGAGTATCTACAATGAGCAGTTCTTC.

This chain joins TRBV11-2 and TRBJ1-2, with D uncertain. This CDR3 comprises 14 residues. V was pared by 3 bases and J by 0 bases, with 8 bases between. From germline, CDR1 is SGHAT and CDR2 FQNNGV. DNA for the CDR3: TGTGCCAGCAGCTTGGTTGAGGCTAACTATGGCTACACCTTC. This sequence encodes CASSLVEANYGYTF.

The genes are TRBV5-5 and TRBJ1-5; possibly TRBD1 for D (6 bases). This CDR3 comprises 15 residues. V lost 1 base, J lost 3 bases, and 11 bases lay in between. Germline V gene lookup returns CDR1 SGHKS and CDR2 YYEKEE (reference sequence). As DNA, the CDR3 is TGTGCCAGCAGCTTGTACGGGGACACCAATCAGCCCCAGCATTTT. As protein: CASSLYGDTNQPQHF.

The rearrangement joins TRBV29-1 to TRBJ1-1, with D possibly being TRBD1 (6 bases). The V gene lost 2 bases and the J gene lost 5 bases, with 12 bases spanning the gap. The germline V gene has CDR1 SQVTM and CDR2 ANQGSEA. This CDR3 spans 13 amino acids. CDR3 nucleotide sequence: TGCAGCGTTGAAAGGGGGGGCTTAACTGAAGCTTTCTTT. Translation: CSVERGGLTEAFF. Full variable domain (missing parts from reference TRBV29-1 and TRBJ1-1): SAVISQKPSRDICQRGTSLTIQCQVDSQVTMMFWYRQQPGQSLTLIATANQGSEATYESGFVIDKFPISRPNLTFSTLTVSNMSPEDSSIYLCSVERGGLTEAFFGQGTRLTVV.

The rearrangement joins TRBV6-5 to TRBJ2-3; D might be TRBD1 (5 bases). Germline CDR1 and CDR2: MNHEY and SVGAGI. V lost 0 bases and J lost 6, with 13 bases in between. The CDR3 extends over 15 amino acids. CDR3 coding DNA: TGTGCCAGCAGTTACTCGGCAGGGCCGGTGGATACGCAGTATTTT. Residues: CASSYSAGPVDTQYF.

This chain uses TRBV5-1 with TRBJ2-2; tentative D call: TRBD1 (6 bases). This CDR3 is built from 18 residues. Trimming took off 2 bases at V and 0 bases at J, with 17 bases between the two ends. The germline V gene encodes CDR1 SGHRS and CDR2 YFSETQ. CDR3 sequence: CASSFPGHVKTNTGELFF. The CDR3 DNA reads as TGCGCCAGCAGCTTCCCGGGACACGTAAAGACGAACACCGGGGAGCTGTTTTTT.

V usage is TRBV15 and J usage is TRBJ2-1; TRBD2 aligns across 10 bases. The CDR3 runs 15 residues. The junction had 3 bases not matched to a gene; V was cut back by 0 bases and J by 7 bases. CDR1 is LNHNV and CDR2 is YYDKDF in the germline V gene (reference sequence). The CDR3 reads CATSRDSGLANEQFF. CDR3 nucleotides: TGTGCCACCAGCAGAGATTCGGGACTAGCGAATGAGCAGTTCTTC.

J is TRBJ2-1 and V is TRBV6-5, with D maybe TRBD1 (5 bases). V was cut by 2 bases and J by 9 bases, with 17 bases left in between. CDR3 size: 15 residues. Per the germline V gene, CDR1 is MNHEY and CDR2 is SVGAGI. CDR3 sequence: CASSYRLVRVSEQFF. The CDR3 bases are TGTGCCAGCAGTTACAGGCTGGTCAGGGTGAGTGAGCAGTTCTTC.